Sequencing of this T cell receptor (beta chain) was carried out in a study of spatial heterogeneity in lung cancer (dated by TCRdb to the late 2010s). In the study overall: Beta-chain transcripts were consistently detected in greater numbers than alpha-chain transcripts, which likely reflected higher beta-chain transcript abundance. In non-small cell lung cancer, the study made a quantitative comparison of TCR alpha and beta repertoires among multiple tumor regions, matched nontumor lung and blood. In the raw uncorrected reads, each unique combination of TCR and UMI appeared on average more than ten times. In tumor regions, TCR transcript counts showed a strong correlation with a T cell transcriptional module score from matched bulk RNA-seq. At surgery, both alpha and beta chains were TCR-sequenced in roughly 230 tumor regions, approximately 64 matched nontumor lung samples and a few dozen PBMC samples. The study linked features of the TCR repertoire to counts of nonsynonymous mutations, which were determined by whole-exome sequencing of tumor tissue.

Library preparation was by 5' RACE. The sequencer was a NextSeq 500. In the TCR library protocol, a unique molecular identifier was attached to each TCR cDNA molecule so that PCR and sequencing errors could be corrected. On the authors' methods: TCR identification, UMI-based error correction and CDR3 extraction were all carried out with Decombinator tools. TCRs above a frequency of 2 per 1,000, corresponding to the top 1% of the tumor frequency distribution, were defined as expanded. Expanded tumor TCRs statistically deemed absent (corrected P<0.05) from at least one tumor region were classed as regional, and all other expanded tumor TCRs were classed as ubiquitous. Rényi diversity was computed with the R vegan package after subsampling each repertoire 100 times to 5,000 TCRs. CDR3 similarity networks were built from amino acid triplet string-kernel similarity, with CDR3s being connected when pairwise similarity was above 0.82. The public reads were quality trimmed at Q25 with fastp and then assembled into clones with MiXCR by TCRdb, keeping productive beta chains. Every distinct CDR3 protein forms one entry, paired with its most common genes and DNA. The V and J calls and clone size are TCRdb's, not the authors'. The sample includes more than 15,000 distinct CDR3 sequences, with more than 5% observed a single time. Jointly, the top ten make up around 7% of the sample.

This clonotype was detected ten times or more. Its specific antigen is unknown. The sample holds no much larger clone one base away, and base qualities are not on file. The library was prepared for alpha chains; this beta chain is a stray read, so its frequency means little. The cysteine opens and the phenylalanine closes a CDR3 of 15 amino acids. Only the CDR3 portion is preserved as DNA: 45 bases, with reading frame beginning at the first base. Reading the germline V gene (reference sequence) gives CDR1 LGHDT and CDR2 YNNKEL. After removal of 2 bases from V and 2 bases from J, the junction retains 1 base not matched to a gene. This specimen's time point label, per the study, means: sample taken at primary tumor resection. The donors were 70 or so patients from the lung TRACERx cohort who had early-stage, untreated non-small cell lung cancer. Whole RNA extracted from tumor and nontumor lung tissue, or from cryopreserved PBMC samples, was used for TCR sequencing without cell sorting. Patients were selected for TCR sequencing only if sufficient RNA was available from at least two tumor regions. Before selection, tumor and adjacent nontumor lung specimens were reviewed by a lung pathologist.

The paper's findings and limits, for the study overall: The count of ubiquitous expanded TCRs correlated with the count of ubiquitous nonsynonymous mutations, and the count of regional expanded TCRs correlated with the count of regional nonsynonymous mutations. TCR-seq was estimated to cover only approximately 6.6% of tumor T cells for alpha chains and about 13% for beta chains. Additional single-cell paired TCR alpha and beta sequencing was considered necessary to confirm, at a functional level, the hypothesis that regional TCRs recognize regional mutations. The number of expanded intratumoral alpha and beta TCRs correlated with the tumor nonsynonymous mutation count.

This receptor chain uses TRBV3-1 and TRBJ2-5; 11 central nucleotides agree with TRBD2. The sequence came from a male donor with early-stage non-small cell lung cancer. Sequencing used lung tumor tissue, obtained at surgery. CDR3 loop: CASSQLAGGQETQYF. The sequenced DNA is TGTGCCAGCAGCCAACTAGCGGGAGGTCAAGAGACCCAGTACTTC.